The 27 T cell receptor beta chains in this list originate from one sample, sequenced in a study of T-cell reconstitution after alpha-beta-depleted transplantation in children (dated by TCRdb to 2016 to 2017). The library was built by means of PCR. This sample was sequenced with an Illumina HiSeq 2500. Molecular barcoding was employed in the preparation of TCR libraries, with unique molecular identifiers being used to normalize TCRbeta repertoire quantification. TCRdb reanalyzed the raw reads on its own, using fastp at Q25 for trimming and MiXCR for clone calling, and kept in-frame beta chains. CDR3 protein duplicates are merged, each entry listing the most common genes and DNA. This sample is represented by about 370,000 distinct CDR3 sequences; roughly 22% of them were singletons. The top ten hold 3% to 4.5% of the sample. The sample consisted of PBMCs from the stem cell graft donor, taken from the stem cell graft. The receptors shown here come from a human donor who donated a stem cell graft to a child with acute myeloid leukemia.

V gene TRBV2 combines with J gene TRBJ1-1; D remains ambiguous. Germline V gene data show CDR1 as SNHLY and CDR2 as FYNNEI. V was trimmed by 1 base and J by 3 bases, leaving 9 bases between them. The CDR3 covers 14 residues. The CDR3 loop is CASSEDSGYTEAFF. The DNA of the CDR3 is TGTGCCAGCAGTGAAGATTCTGGGTACACTGAAGCTTTCTTT.

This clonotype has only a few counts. The CDR3 region is CASNRDRPSYNEQFF. In DNA, the CDR3 is TGTGCCAGCAACCGGGACCGGCCATCCTACAATGAGCAGTTCTTC. The gene calls are TRBV6-5 and TRBJ2-1, with D possibly called TRBD1 or TRBD2 (5 bases each). CDR1 is MNHEY and CDR2 is SVGAGI in the germline V gene. This CDR3 is 15 amino acids long. With 7 bases removed from V and 1 base from J, the gap between germline ends came to 14 bases.

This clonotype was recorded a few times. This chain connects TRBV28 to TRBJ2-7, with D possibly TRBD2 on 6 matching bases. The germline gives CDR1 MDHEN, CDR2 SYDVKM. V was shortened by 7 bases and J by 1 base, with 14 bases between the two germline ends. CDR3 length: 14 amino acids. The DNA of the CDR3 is TGTGCCAGCACACGAACGGGGGATTCCTACGAGCAGTACTTC. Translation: CASTRTGDSYEQYF.

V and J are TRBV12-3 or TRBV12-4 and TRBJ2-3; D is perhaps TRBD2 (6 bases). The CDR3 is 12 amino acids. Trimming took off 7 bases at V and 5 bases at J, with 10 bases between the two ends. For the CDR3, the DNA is TGTGCCAGCACTGGAGCGGGAGATACGCAGTATTTT. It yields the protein CASTGAGDTQYF.

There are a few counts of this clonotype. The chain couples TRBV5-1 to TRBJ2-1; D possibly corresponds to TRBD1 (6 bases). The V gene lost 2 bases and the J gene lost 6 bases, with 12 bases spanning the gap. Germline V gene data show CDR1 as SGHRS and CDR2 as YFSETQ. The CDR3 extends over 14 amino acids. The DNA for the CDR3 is TGCGCCAGCAGCTTAGGTGGACAGATCAATGAGCAGTTCTTC. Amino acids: CASSLGGQINEQFF.

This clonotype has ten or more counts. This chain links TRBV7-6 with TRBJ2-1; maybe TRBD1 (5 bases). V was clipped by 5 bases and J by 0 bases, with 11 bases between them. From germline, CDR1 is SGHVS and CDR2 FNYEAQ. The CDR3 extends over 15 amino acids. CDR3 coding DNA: TGTGCCAGCAGCGCGACAGCTACCTCCTACAATGAGCAGTTCTTC. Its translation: CASSATATSYNEQFF.

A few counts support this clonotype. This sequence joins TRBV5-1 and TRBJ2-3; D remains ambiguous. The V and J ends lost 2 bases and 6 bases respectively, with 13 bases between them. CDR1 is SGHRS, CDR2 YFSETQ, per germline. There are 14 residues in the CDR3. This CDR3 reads CASSFLVGPDTQYF. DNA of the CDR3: TGCGCCAGCAGCTTCCTCGTGGGCCCCGATACGCAGTATTTT.

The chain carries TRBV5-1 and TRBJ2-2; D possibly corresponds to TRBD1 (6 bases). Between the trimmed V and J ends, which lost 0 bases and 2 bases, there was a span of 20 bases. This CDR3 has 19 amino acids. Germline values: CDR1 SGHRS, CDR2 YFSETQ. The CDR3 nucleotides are TGCGCCAGCAGCTTGGATTTAGACAGGACGGTCCGAAACACCGGGGAGCTGTTTTTT. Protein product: CASSLDLDRTVRNTGELFF.

The CDR3 loop reads CASSLAGQGIGETQYF. CDR3 DNA: TGTGCCAGCAGCTTAGCTGGACAGGGGATTGGAGAGACCCAGTACTTC. J is TRBJ2-5 and V is TRBV7-8; 9 bases align to TRBD1. CDR3 length: 16 amino acids. J gave up 4 bases and V 0 bases, and 6 bases lay outside the gene matches. Germline V gene lookup returns CDR1 SGHVS and CDR2 FQNEAQ.

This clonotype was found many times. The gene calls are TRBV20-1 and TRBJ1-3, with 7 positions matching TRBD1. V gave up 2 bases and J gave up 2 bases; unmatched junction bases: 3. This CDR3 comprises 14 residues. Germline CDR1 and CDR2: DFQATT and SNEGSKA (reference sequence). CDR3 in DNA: TGCAGTGCTAGACCCGGGACAGCTGGAAACACCATATATTTT. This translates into CSARPGTAGNTIYF.

CDR3 in amino acids: CASKTGGVNIQYF. The CDR3 bases are TGTGCCAGCAAAACAGGGGGTGTAAACATTCAGTACTTC. The chain has TRBV12-3 or TRBV12-4 and TRBJ2-4; 8 nucleotides agree with TRBD1. The CDR3 loop spans 13 amino acids. With V trimmed by 7 bases and J by 6 bases, 5 bases remained unmatched.

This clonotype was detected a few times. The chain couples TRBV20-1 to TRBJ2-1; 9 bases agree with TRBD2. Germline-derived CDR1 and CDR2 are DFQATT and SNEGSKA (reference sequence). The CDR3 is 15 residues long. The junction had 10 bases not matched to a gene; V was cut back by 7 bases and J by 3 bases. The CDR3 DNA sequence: TGCAGTGTTATTCCGGGACTAGCTTACTACAATGAGCAGTTCTTC. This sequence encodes CSVIPGLAYYNEQFF.

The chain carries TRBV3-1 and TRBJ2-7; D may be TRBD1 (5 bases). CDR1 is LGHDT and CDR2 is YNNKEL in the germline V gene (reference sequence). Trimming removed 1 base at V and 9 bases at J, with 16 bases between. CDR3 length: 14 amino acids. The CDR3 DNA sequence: TGTGCCAGCAGCCAAGGGGGCCAGGGCAAGGGGCAGTACTTC. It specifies CASSQGGQGKGQYF.

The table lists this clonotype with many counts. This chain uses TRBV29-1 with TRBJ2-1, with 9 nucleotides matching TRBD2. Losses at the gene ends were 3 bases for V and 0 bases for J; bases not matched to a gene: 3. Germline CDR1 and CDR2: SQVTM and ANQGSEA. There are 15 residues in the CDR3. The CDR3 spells CSVDYSGSSYNEQFF. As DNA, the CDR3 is TGCAGCGTTGACTATAGCGGGAGCTCCTACAATGAGCAGTTCTTC.

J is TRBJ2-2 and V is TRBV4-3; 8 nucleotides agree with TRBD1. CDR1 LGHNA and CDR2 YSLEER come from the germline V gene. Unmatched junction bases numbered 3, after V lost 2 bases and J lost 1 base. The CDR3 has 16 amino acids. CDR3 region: CASSQRTGRNTGELFF. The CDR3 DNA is TGCGCCAGCAGCCAACGGACAGGGAGGAACACCGGGGAGCTGTTTTTT.

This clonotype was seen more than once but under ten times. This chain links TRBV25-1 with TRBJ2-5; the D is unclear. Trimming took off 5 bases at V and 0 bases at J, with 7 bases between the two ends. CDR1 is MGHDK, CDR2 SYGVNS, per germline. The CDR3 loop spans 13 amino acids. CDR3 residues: CASSLRYQETQYF. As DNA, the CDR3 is TGTGCCAGCAGTCTAAGGTACCAAGAGACCCAGTACTTC.

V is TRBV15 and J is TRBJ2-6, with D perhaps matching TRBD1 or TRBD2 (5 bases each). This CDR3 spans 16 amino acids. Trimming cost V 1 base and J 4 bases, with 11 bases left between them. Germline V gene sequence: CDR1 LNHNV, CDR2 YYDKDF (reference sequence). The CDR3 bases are TGTGCCACCAGCAGAGGAGGGGACGCCGGGGCCAACGTCCTGACTTTC. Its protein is CATSRGGDAGANVLTF. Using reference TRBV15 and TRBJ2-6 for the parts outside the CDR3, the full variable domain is DAMVIQNPRYQVTQFGKPVTLSCSQTLNHNVMYWYQQKSSQAPKLLFHYYDKDFNNEADTPDNFQSRRPNTSFCFLDIRSPGLGDTAMYLCATSRGGDAGANVLTFGAGSRLTVL.

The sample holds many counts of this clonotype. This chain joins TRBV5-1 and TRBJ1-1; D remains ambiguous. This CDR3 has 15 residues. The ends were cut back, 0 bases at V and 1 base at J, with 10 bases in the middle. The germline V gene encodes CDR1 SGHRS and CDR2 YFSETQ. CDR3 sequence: CASSLVALQNTEAFF. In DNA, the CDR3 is TGCGCCAGCAGCTTGGTGGCCCTGCAGAACACTGAAGCTTTCTTT.

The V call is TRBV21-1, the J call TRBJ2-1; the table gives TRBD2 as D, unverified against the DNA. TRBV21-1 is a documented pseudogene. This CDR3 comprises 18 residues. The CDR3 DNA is TGTGCCAGCAGCAAAGGGACTAGCGGGAGGAGCCTCTACAATGAGCAGTTCTTC. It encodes CASSKGTSGRSLYNEQFF.

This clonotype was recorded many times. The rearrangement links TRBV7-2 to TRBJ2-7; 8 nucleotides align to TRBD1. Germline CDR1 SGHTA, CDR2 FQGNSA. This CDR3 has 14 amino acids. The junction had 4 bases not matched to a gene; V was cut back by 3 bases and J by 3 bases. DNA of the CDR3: TGTGCCAGCAGCTTCCCCGGGACAGGCTACGAGCAGTACTTC. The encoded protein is CASSFPGTGYEQYF.

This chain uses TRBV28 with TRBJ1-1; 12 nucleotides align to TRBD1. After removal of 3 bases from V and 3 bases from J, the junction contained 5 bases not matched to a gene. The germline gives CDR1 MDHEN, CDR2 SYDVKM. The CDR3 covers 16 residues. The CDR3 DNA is TGTGCCAGCAGTTTGTTGGGACAGGGGGCCGACACTGAAGCTTTCTTT. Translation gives CASSLLGQGADTEAFF.

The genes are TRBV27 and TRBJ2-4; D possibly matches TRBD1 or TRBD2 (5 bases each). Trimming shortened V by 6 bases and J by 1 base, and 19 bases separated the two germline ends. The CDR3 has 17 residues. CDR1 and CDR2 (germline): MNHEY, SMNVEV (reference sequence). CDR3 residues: CASSLIGTGPAKNIQYF. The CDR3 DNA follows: TGTGCCAGCAGCCTTATCGGGACGGGACCGGCCAAAAACATTCAGTACTTC.

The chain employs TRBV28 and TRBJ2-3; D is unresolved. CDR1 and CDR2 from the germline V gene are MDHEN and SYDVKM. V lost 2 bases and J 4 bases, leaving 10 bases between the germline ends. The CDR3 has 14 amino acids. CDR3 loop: CASSLIQPPDTQYF. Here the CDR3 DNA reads TGTGCCAGCAGTTTAATCCAGCCCCCAGATACGCAGTATTTT.

This chain's CDR3 is CASTEQGRGNEQFF. CDR3 DNA: TGTGCCAGCACCGAACAGGGGCGGGGGAATGAGCAGTTCTTC. The gene calls are TRBV2 and TRBJ2-1, with D perhaps TRBD1 or TRBD2 (7 bases each). The V gene's germline CDR1 is SNHLY and CDR2 FYNNEI. Trimming took 7 bases from V and 7 from J, leaving 17 bases between them. The CDR3 runs to 14 residues.

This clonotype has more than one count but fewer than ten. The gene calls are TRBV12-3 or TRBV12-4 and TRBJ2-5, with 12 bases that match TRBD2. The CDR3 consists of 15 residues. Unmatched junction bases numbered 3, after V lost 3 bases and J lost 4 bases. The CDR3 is CASSFRLAGVETQYF. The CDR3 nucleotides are TGTGCCAGCAGTTTTCGACTAGCGGGAGTAGAGACCCAGTACTTC.

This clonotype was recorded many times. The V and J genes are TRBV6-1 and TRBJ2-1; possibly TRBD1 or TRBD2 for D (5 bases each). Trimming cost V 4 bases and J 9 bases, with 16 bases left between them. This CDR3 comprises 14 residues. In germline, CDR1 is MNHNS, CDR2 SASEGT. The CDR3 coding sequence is TGTGCCAGCAGTGTGGACGGAGGTGGGACTGAGCAGTTCTTC. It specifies CASSVDGGGTEQFF.

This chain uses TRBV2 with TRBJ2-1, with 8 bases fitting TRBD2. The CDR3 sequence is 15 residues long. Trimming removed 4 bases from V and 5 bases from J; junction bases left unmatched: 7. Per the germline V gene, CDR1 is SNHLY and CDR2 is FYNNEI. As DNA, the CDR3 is TGTGCCAGCAGTGTACGGGAGGGCCCTCACAATGAGCAGTTCTTC. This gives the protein CASSVREGPHNEQFF.